This TCR beta chain comes out of a study of blood T cell repertoires in COVID-19. Across the whole study: Acute-phase and convalescent COVID-19 samples originated in the United States, Italy and Spain. The analysed material was cDNA or gDNA that came from T cells, B-cell-depleted T cells, or PBMCs.

In germline, CDR1 is SGHAT, CDR2 FQNNGV. The V segment lost 0 bases and the J segment 0 bases; nucleotides outside the gene matches: 8. The CDR3 has 20 amino acids. In the source study's methods: Nucleated cell number was recorded as an estimate derived from reference gene primer amplification. The data were produced by immunoSEQ multiplex PCR, yet TCRdb's version contains in-frame clones alone and is incomplete. That table supplies the V and J calls and clone size; D and trimming were determined from the DNA. This table has approximately 240,000 clones, 80% to 85% appearing once. The clonotype was recovered from a woman in her fifties or sixties with acute or convalescent COVID-19. The sequenced sample consisted of peripheral blood. The V and J genes are TRBV11-2 and TRBJ2-6; 10 positions agree with TRBD2. Here the CDR3 reads CASSLEFPQRGGSGANVLTF. The CDR3 DNA is TGTGCCAGCAGCTTAGAATTCCCTCAGCGGGGGGGCTCTGGGGCCAACGTCCTGACTTTC.